This T cell receptor (beta chain) was profiled in a study of chemoradiotherapy in HPV16-positive cancers. About the research overall: Candidate HPV-specific T-cell clones and common TCR motifs came from functional assays in two HPV16-positive patients.

TCRdb's table, derived via immunoSEQ multiplex PCR, lists solely in-frame clones and lacks some. The sample lists approximately 13,000 clones; about 88% were seen once. About this clone: As yet, its antigen is unknown.

Study-level points and caveats: Only a couple of HPV16-positive patients supplied the functional HPV-specificity definition. For HPV16-positive patients, expanding HPV-responsive T cells associated with longer recurrence-free survival.

CDR1 is LNHDA and CDR2 is SQIVND in the germline V gene (reference sequence). Trimming removed 8 bases from V and 0 bases from J, with 10 bases in between. The CDR3 contains 14 residues. The clonotype comes from a human donor with HPV-associated anogenital cancer. Source: blood, taken from a patient who underwent chemoradiotherapy. The V gene is TRBV19, the J gene TRBJ1-4; D call uncertain. The CDR3 DNA reads as TGTGCCAGTCAGACGGATGCAACTAATGAAAAACTGTTTTTT. As protein: CASQTDATNEKLFF.